This paragraph reports one TCR beta chain. The junction and the germline gene differ at one end; a read error may be behind it. This sample stems from a study of blood T cells in healthy people across ages. The use of a sample-barcoded 5' primer and a J-beta primer mix characterized a second PCR of roughly 7 to 11 cycles. Each cDNA molecule, via a template-switch adaptor with 12 random nucleotides, was tagged. TCRdb reprocessed the 5' RACE reads via MiXCR and lists one record per CDR3 protein. The data contain about 930,000 distinct CDR3 sequences, almost 30% of them singletons. Germline values: CDR1 MDHEN, CDR2 SYDVKM. The CDR3 is 14 residues long. The same specimen was also included in a second study, on T cells of mothers and their children. From that study: All donors were healthy and Caucasian; they were a few mothers and their six children.

The specimen sequenced was blood. J is TRBJ2-6 and V is TRBV28; TRBD1 is a possible D gene (5 bases). The sequence was obtained from a woman between 40 and 55 years old in good health. As DNA, the CDR3 is TGTGCCACCGTGACGTCAGCTGGGGCCAACGTCCCGACTTTC. Its protein product is CATVTSAGANVPTF.